This T cell receptor (beta chain) was recorded in a study of T cell responses to AZD1222 COVID-19 vaccine. Whole-study findings and limits: Only a handful of AZD1222 recipients were seropositive at baseline. Females outnumbered males among donors, who were mostly white British; clonal diversity was possibly underestimated. There were vaccine-associated CD4 TCRs across spike, dominant at 160-218 and 743-854. Repertoire samples came only from after the peak T cell response.

Details on this clone: Its matching antigen is unknown.

Clones were read by immunoSEQ multiplex PCR, and TCRdb kept only the in-frame ones, dropping some. Altogether about 120,000 clones are present, around 93% being singletons, with the ten largest covering 1.1%. The TCR originated in an adult in good health. The material sequenced was peripheral blood, taken on day 0 of AZD1222 vaccination.

CDR3 nucleotides: TGTGCCAGCGGCCGGAACACCGGGGAGCTGTTTTTT. Its protein product is CASGRNTGELFF. The chain links TRBV28 to TRBJ2-2; D not resolved. Germline loops: CDR1 MDHEN, CDR2 SYDVKM. V was pared by 8 bases and J by 1 base, with 5 bases between. The CDR3 has 12 amino acids. Full variable domain (outside the CDR3, taken from reference TRBV28 and TRBJ2-2): DVKVTQSSRYLVKRTGEKVFLECVQDMDHENMFWYRQDPGLGLRLIYFSYDVKMKEKGDIPEGYSVSREKKERFSLILESASTNQTSMYLCASGRNTGELFFGEGSRLTVL.